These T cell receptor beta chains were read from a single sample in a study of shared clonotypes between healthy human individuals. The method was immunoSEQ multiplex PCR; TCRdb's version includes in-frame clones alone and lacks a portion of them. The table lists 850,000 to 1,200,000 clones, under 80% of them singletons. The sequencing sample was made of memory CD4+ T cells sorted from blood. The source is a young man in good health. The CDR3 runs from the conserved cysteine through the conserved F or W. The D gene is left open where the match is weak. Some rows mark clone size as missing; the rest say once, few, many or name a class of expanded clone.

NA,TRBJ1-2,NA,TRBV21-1,TGTGCCAGCAGCAACGCGGGCAGGCCAGTGGATAATGGCTACACCTTC,CASSNAGRPVDNGYTF
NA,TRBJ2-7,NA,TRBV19,TGTGCCAGTGGACGGGGAACAGCCTACGAGCAGTACTTC,CASGRGTAYEQYF
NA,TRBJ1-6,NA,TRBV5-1,TGCGCCAGCAGCTTGGACCAGAGCTCCTATAATTCACCCCTCCACTTT,CASSLDQSSYNSPLHF
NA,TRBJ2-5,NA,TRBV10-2,TGCGCCAGCAGTGAGTGGCTAGACGGTCGGGAGACCCAGTACTTC,CASSEWLDGRETQYF
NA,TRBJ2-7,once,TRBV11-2,TGTGCCAGCAGCAATCTAGGCCCCAGGGACTACGAGCAGTACTTC,CASSNLGPRDYEQYF
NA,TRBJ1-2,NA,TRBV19,TGTGCCAGTAGTGTCCGAGACTATGGCTACACCTTC,CASSVRDYGYTF
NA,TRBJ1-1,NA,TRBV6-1,TGTGCCAGCAGTGAGTCGGGGAGGACTGAAGCTTTCTTT,CASSESGRTEAFF
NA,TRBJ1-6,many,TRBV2,TGTGCCAGCAGAGCCGGAAGTAATTCACCCCTCCACTTT,CASRAGSNSPLHF
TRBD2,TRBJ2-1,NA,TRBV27,TGTGCCAGCATTAAGCGGGAGGGCCTAGCAAATGAGCAGTTCTTC,CASIKREGLANEQFF
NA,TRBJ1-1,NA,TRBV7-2,TGTGCCAGCAGCTCTAGGGTGAACACTGAAGCTTTCTTT,CASSSRVNTEAFF
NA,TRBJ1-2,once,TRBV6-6,TGTGCCAGCAGTTACTCACGGACGGGGTATGGCTACACCTTC,CASSYSRTGYGYTF
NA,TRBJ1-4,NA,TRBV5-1,TGCGCCAGCAGCTTGTTCGGGGCAGGGGAAAAACTGTTTTTT,CASSLFGAGEKLFF
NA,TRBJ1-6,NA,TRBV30,TGTGCCTGGAGTATCCAGGGAGGTTCACCCCTCCACTTT,CAWSIQGGSPLHF
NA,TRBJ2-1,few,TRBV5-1,TGCGCCAGCAGCCTCGGGACTCATGACAATGAGCAGTTCTTC,CASSLGTHDNEQFF
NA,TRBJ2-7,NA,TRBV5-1,TGCGCCAGCAGCTTAGGAGGGAAACCCTACGAGCAGTACTTC,CASSLGGKPYEQYF
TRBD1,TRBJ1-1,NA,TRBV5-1,TGCGCCAGCAGCTGGGGGACAGGTGGATGGGACACTGAAGCTTTCTTT,CASSWGTGGWDTEAFF
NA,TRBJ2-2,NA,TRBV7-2,TGTGCCAGCAGCTCATTCCCAGGACGGGGCGGGGAGCTGTTTTTT,CASSSFPGRGGELFF
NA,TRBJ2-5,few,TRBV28,TGTGCCACCAAAGGGGGGGGCAGAGAGACCCAGTACTTC,CATKGGGRETQYF
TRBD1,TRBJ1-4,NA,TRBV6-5,TGTGCCAGCAGTACGGGGACAGCTGGTAATGAAAAACTGTTTTTT,CASSTGTAGNEKLFF
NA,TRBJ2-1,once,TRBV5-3,TGTGCCAGAAGCGGCACAGGGCGCACCTACAATGAGCAGTTCTTC,CARSGTGRTYNEQFF
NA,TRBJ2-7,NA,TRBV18,TGTGCCAGCTCACCCAGTGGAGGGCCTTACGAGCAGTACTTC,CASSPSGGPYEQYF
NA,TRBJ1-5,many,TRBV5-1,TGCGCCAGCAGCCCAGGACCAGGTCAGCCCCAGCATTTT,CASSPGPGQPQHF
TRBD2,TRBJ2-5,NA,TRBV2,TGTGCCAGCAGATCGGGACTAGCGGGGGGGGAGACCCAGTACTTC,CASRSGLAGGETQYF
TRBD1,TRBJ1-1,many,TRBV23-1,TGCGCCAGCTCAGGACAGGTCAACACTGAAGCTTTCTTT,CASSGQVNTEAFF
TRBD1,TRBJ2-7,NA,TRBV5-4,TGTGCCAGCAGCTCTGGTGGGACAGGGAGCGTTGGCTACGAGCAGTACTTC,CASSSGGTGSVGYEQYF
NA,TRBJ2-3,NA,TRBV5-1,TGCGCCAGCAGCTTGAGATCTTCTAGCACAGATACGCAGTATTTT,CASSLRSSSTDTQYF
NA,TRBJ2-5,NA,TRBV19,TGTGCCAGTAGTATACCGTTAGAGACCCAGTACTTC,CASSIPLETQYF
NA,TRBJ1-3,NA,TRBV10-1,TGCGCCAGCAGTGATGCGCTCGGAAACACCATATATTTT,CASSDALGNTIYF
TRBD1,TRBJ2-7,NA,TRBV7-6,TGTGCCAGCAGCTTAGGCGTCAGGGGGCACGAGCAGTACTTC,CASSLGVRGHEQYF
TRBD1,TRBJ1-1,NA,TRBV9,TGTGCCAGCAGCCCTGACACTGGAGGGGGCGCCAGGACTGAAGCTTTCTTT,CASSPDTGGGARTEAFF
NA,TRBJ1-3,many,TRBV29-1,TGCAGCGTTGCCACAGGCGGACACACCATATATTTT,CSVATGGHTIYF
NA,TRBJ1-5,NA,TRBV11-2,TGTGCCAGCAGCGTTAGTACCGGCCATCAGCCCCAGCATTTT,CASSVSTGHQPQHF
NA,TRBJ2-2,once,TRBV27,TGTGCCAGCAGTTCATACTCCGGGGAGCTGTTTTTT,CASSSYSGELFF
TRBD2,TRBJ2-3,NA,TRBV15,TGTGCCACCAGCAGAGAAGTAGCGGGAGGTTCGCCAGATACGCAGTATTTT,CATSREVAGGSPDTQYF
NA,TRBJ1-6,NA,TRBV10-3,TGTGCCATCAGTGGGGACGGACTATATAATTCACCCCTCCACTTT,CAISGDGLYNSPLHF
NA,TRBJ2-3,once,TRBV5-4,TGTGCCAGCAGCCTCGGTGGGGTAGGCGGCACAGATACGCAGTATTTT,CASSLGGVGGTDTQYF
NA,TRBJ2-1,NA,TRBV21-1,TGTGCCAGCAGAACACTAGTGAATGAGCAGTTCTTC,CASRTLVNEQFF
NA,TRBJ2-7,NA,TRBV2,TGTGCCAGCAGTATACTTACCTACGAGCAGTACTTC,CASSILTYEQYF
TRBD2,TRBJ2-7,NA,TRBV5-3,TGTGGTCCTCGGGGAACCAGCGGGAGGCCGGGGTACGAGCAGTACTTC,CGPRGTSGRPGYEQYF
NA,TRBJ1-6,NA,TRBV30,TGTGCCTGGGAGTACCGACGGACGATAGGGTCCTATAATTCACCCCTCCACTTT,CAWEYRRTIGSYNSPLHF
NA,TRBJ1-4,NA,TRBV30,TGTGCCTGGAGTGTGGGAGGTTCTAATGAAAAACTGTTTTTT,CAWSVGGSNEKLFF
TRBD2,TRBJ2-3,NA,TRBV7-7,TGTGCTAGCAGCTTAGCGGGAGGGGGAGCGGGTACGCAGTATTTT,CASSLAGGGAGTQYF
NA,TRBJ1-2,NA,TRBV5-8,TGTGCCAGCAGCTTGGAAGGGTTTACCTATGGCTACACCTTC,CASSLEGFTYGYTF
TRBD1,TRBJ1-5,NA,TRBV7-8,TGTGCCAGCAGCTCGCTGGGACAGGGGGTAGGGCCCCAGCATTTT,CASSSLGQGVGPQHF
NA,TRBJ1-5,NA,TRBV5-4,TGTGCCAGCAGTCCAAATCCGGGGAGCAATCAGCCCCAGCATTTT,CASSPNPGSNQPQHF
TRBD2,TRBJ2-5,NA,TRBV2,TGTGCCAGCAGTGTGGCGGGGGGGCCAGAGACCCAGTACTTC,CASSVAGGPETQYF
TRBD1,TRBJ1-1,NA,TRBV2,TGTGCCAGCAGTGGGGGTCGACAGGGGTTTGAAGCTTTCTTT,CASSGGRQGFEAFF
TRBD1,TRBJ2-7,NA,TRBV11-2,TGTGCCAGCAGCTTCGACAGGGGGCATGAGCAGTACTTC,CASSFDRGHEQYF
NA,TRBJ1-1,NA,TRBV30,TGTGCCTGGACCTTACAGGGTGGAACTGAAGCTTTCTTT,CAWTLQGGTEAFF
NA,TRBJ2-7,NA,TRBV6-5,TGTGCCAGCCGGGACACCCTCTACGAGCAGTACTTC,CASRDTLYEQYF
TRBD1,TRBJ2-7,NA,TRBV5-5,TGTGCCAGCAGCCCCCAGGGGGCGTCCTCCTACGAGCAGTACTTC,CASSPQGASSYEQYF
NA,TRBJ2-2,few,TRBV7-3,TGTGCCAGCAGCCACGGGACCGACACCGGGGAGCTGTTTTTT,CASSHGTDTGELFF
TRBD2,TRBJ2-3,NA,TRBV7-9,TGTGCCAGCAGCCGGGGACTAGCGATTAGCACAGATACGCAGTATTTT,CASSRGLAISTDTQYF